A selection of T cell receptor beta chains follows, all from one sample in a study of blood T cell repertoires in COVID-19. TCRdb keeps only in-frame clones here, not all; method: immunoSEQ multiplex PCR. The repertoire holds more than 80,000 clones, 70% to 75% seen once, with approximately 0.87% in the top ten. Sequenced material: peripheral blood. The receptors stem from a human donor with acute or convalescent COVID-19. The donor label of this sample is uncertain. Both conserved end residues are part of each CDR3. A D gene is named only where the DNA matches it firmly. A row's size may be missing; if present it is once, few, many or a size class.

many | TRBJ2-2 | TRBV9 | - | CASSVAPTRVAGELFF | TGTGCCAGCAGCGTAGCCCCTACTAGGGTAGCCGGGGAGCTGTTTTTT
few | TRBJ2-7 | TRBV2 | TRBD1 | CASSEQWTGDYEQYF | TGTGCCAGCAGTGAACAATGGACAGGGGACTACGAGCAGTACTTC
- | TRBJ1-1 | TRBV4-1 | - | CASSHNPGNTEAFF | TGCGCCAGCAGCCACAACCCAGGGAACACTGAAGCTTTCTTT
- | TRBJ2-7 | TRBV19 | - | CASNRGAVEQYF | TGTGCCAGTAACCGGGGGGCGGTCGAGCAGTACTTC
- | TRBJ1-5 | TRBV29-1 | - | CSVGQGDQPQHF | TGCAGCGTTGGACAAGGGGATCAGCCCCAGCATTTT
- | TRBJ2-7 | TRBV11-2 | - | CASSPETGSSYEQYF | TGTGCCAGCAGCCCAGAGACAGGCAGCTCCTACGAGCAGTACTTC
- | TRBJ1-2 | TRBV12-3/TRBV12-4 | - | CASSFQGNYGYTF | TGTGCCAGCAGTTTTCAGGGGAACTATGGCTACACCTTC
- | TRBJ2-5 | TRBV28 | TRBD2 | CASSLRGGRQETQYF | TGTGCCAGCAGTTTGCGGGGGGGCCGGCAAGAGACCCAGTACTTC
once | TRBJ1-2 | TRBV6-5 | TRBD1 | CASSKTGDRGNGYTF | TGTGCCAGCTCAAAAACAGGGGACAGGGGGAATGGCTACACCTTC
- | TRBJ2-5 | TRBV28 | TRBD1 | CASSFNRQGKETQYF | TGTGCCAGCAGTTTTAACCGACAGGGTAAAGAGACCCAGTACTTC
- | TRBJ2-5 | TRBV11-2 | - | CASSLRSDSQETQYF | TGTGCCAGCAGCTTAAGGTCGGACAGCCAAGAGACCCAGTACTTC
- | TRBJ1-3 | TRBV7-3 | TRBD1 | CASSPTGNPGNTIYF | TGTGCCAGCAGCCCGACAGGGAATCCGGGAAACACCATATATTTT
- | TRBJ1-2 | TRBV24-1 | - | CATSDSYGYTF | TGTGCCACCAGTGACTCCTATGGCTACACCTTC
- | TRBJ1-1 | TRBV2 | - | CASSPGSNTEAFF | TGTGCCAGCAGTCCGGGGTCGAACACTGAAGCTTTCTTT
- | TRBJ2-5 | TRBV4-1 | - | CASSQWERETQYF | TGCGCCAGCAGCCAATGGGAGCGGGAGACCCAGTACTTC
- | TRBJ1-2 | TRBV5-6 | - | CASSRPPEDYGYTF | TGTGCCAGCAGCCGTCCTCCGGAGGACTATGGCTACACCTTC
- | TRBJ2-1 | TRBV6-4 | TRBD2 | CASSDSASGGKNEQFF | TGTGCCAGCAGTGACTCGGCTAGCGGGGGTAAGAATGAGCAGTTCTTC
few | TRBJ2-3 | TRBV6-4 | TRBD2 | CASRASGGATDTQYF | TGTGCCAGCAGAGCTAGCGGGGGGGCCACAGATACGCAGTATTTT
few | TRBJ2-5 | TRBV19 | - | CASSIVGGGETQYF | TGTGCCAGTAGTATAGTTGGAGGAGGAGAGACCCAGTACTTC
- | TRBJ1-1 | TRBV7-3 | TRBD1 | CASSSQGDTEAFF | TGTGCCAGCAGCTCGCAGGGGGACACTGAAGCTTTCTTT
many | TRBJ1-6 | TRBV6-5 | - | CASTGTNNSPLHF | TGTGCCAGCACGGGGACTAATAATTCACCCCTCCACTTT
- | TRBJ2-4 | TRBV6-5 | - | CASRYPPEGGADIQYF | TGTGCCAGCAGGTACCCTCCAGAGGGGGGGGCGGACATTCAGTACTTC
- | TRBJ1-6 | TRBV9 | TRBD1 | CASRRDRFLNSPLHF | TGTGCCAGCCGCCGGGACAGGTTCCTAAATTCACCCCTCCACTTT
- | TRBJ1-1 | TRBV27 | - | CASWPTVGASTEAFF | TGTGCCAGCTGGCCCACAGTGGGGGCGTCTACTGAAGCTTTCTTT